This TCR beta chain came from a study of T cells in Graves' hyperthyroidism and ophthalmopathy. Amplified regions were TCR beta CDR3 sequences from RNA transcripts. An initial round of RT-PCR targeting the TCR CDR3 relied on the HTBI primer set. TCRdb independently ran MiXCR on the multiplex PCR reads; one entry per CDR3 protein. The sample lists fewer than 650,000 distinct CDR3 sequences, approximately 49% occurring once. After removal of 7 bases from V and 6 bases from J, the junction contained 10 bases not matched to a gene. Germline V gene lookup returns CDR1 SQVTM and CDR2 ANQGSEA. The CDR3 sequence is 13 residues long. The study's findings and limits: It was a median around 6 months before onset that the model predicted ophthalmopathy. In the blood, most expanded thyroid clonotypes above 0.001 appeared as well. Patients with ophthalmopathy were separated from those with stable hyperthyroidism by a 13 V-J model.

As regards this clonotype: As yet, its antigen is unknown.

Every diagnosis used clinical symptoms, serum thyroxine and TRAb, thyroid ultrasound and orbital computed tomography. Source material: peripheral blood or thyroid tissue (not recorded which). The TCR originated in an adult woman with Graves' disease, either hyperthyroidism or ophthalmopathy (not recorded which). This sequence joins TRBV29-1 and TRBJ1-2; 8 nucleotides match TRBD1. CDR3 loop: CSATGQGKDGYTF. The DNA of the CDR3 is TGCAGCGCAACCGGACAGGGAAAGGATGGCTACACCTTC.